The 17 T cell receptor beta chains presented below share a single source sample, sequenced in a study of cytomegalovirus exposure and HLA in healthy donors. Use of 60 Vbeta and 13 Jbeta primers characterized the PCR. Generated by immunoSEQ multiplex PCR, the TCRdb table keeps only in-frame clones and is missing some. The table lists over 150,000 clones, over 65% of them singletons. Material for sequencing was PBMCs. The receptor set was obtained from a woman under 40 in good health and CMV-seronegative.

The chain carries TRBV9 and TRBJ1-5; D perhaps matches TRBD1 (6 bases). The CDR3 is made up of 13 amino acids. The germline CDR1 and CDR2 sequences are SGDLS and YYNGEE. Trimming took off 5 bases at V and 6 bases at J, with 12 bases between the two ends. DNA of the CDR3: TGTGCCAGCAGTCGACAGGCGGGTCAGCCCCAGCATTTT. Its translation: CASSRQAGQPQHF.

The rearrangement uses TRBV2 and TRBJ1-2; 8 bases map to TRBD1. This CDR3 is 13 amino acids long. The germline V gene has CDR1 SNHLY and CDR2 FYNNEI. The V gene end was trimmed by 8 bases and the J gene end by 8 bases; junction bases not matched to a gene: 10. Here the CDR3 DNA reads TGTGCCAGCTCATACGACAGGGGAGGCGGCTACACCTTC. Translated, it gives CASSYDRGGGYTF.

The V and J genes are TRBV7-3 and TRBJ2-3, with TRBD1 matching 8 bases. Trimming at V came to 6 bases and at J to 4 bases, leaving 6 bases not matched to a gene. Germline V gene data show CDR1 as SGHTA and CDR2 as FQGTGA. CDR3 size: 14 residues. The CDR3 region is CASSSDRGADTQYF. In DNA, the CDR3 is TGTGCCAGCAGTTCCGACAGGGGAGCAGATACGCAGTATTTT. Based on the CDR3 plus reference TRBV7-3 and TRBJ2-3, the full variable domain is GAGVSQTPSNKVTEKGKYVELRCDPISGHTALYWYRQSLGQGPEFLIYFQGTGAADDSGLPNDRFFAVRPEGSVSTLKIQRTERGDSAVYLCASSSDRGADTQYFGPGTRLTVL.

This chain joins TRBV6-1 and TRBJ2-3; no reliable D call. V shed 4 bases and J shed 3 bases, with 5 bases lying between them. The CDR3 runs to 12 residues. Germline CDR1 MNHNS, CDR2 SASEGT. The CDR3 here is CASSVQTDTQYF. CDR3 sequence (DNA): TGTGCCAGCAGTGTACAGACAGATACGCAGTATTTT.

J is TRBJ2-3 and V is TRBV10-3; TRBD1 is a possible D gene (6 bases). Deletions cut 10 bases from V and 8 bases from J, with 22 bases between. Germline V gene data show CDR1 as ENHRY and CDR2 as SYGVKD. This CDR3 contains 14 residues. As DNA, the CDR3 is TGTGCCACAGGGGACCAGGGTAGTGTAGGTACGCAGTATTTT. This gives the protein CATGDQGSVGTQYF.

The V call is TRBV2, the J call TRBJ2-5; D is unresolved. Between the trimmed V and J ends, which lost 5 bases and 5 bases, there was a span of 6 bases. The CDR3 loop spans 11 amino acids. CDR1 and CDR2 (germline): SNHLY, FYNNEI. CDR3 in amino acids: CASSPQETQYF. The CDR3, as DNA: TGTGCCAGCAGTCCACAGGAGACCCAGTACTTC. The whole variable domain, filled in from reference TRBV2 and TRBJ2-5, reads EPEVTQTPSHQVTQMGQEVILRCVPISNHLYFYWYRQILGQKVEFLVSFYNNEISEKSEIFDDQFSVERPDGSNFTLKIRSTKLEDSAMYFCASSPQETQYFGPGTRLLVL.

The chain recombines TRBV11-2 with TRBJ2-3, with D perhaps matching TRBD2 (6 bases). The CDR3 has 15 amino acids. Trimming pared 3 bases from V and 0 bases from J, leaving 10 bases between. The germline V gene has CDR1 SGHAT and CDR2 FQNNGV. The CDR3, as DNA: TGTGCCAGCAGCTTTGGTGGAGGGAGCACAGATACGCAGTATTTT. It specifies CASSFGGGSTDTQYF.

V gene TRBV6-1 combines with J gene TRBJ2-4, with TRBD2 as a possible D gene (5 bases). The CDR3 runs to 16 residues. Germline V gives CDR1 MNHNS, CDR2 SASEGT. The V end lost 3 bases, the J end lost 0 bases, and 12 bases lay between the germline ends. Here the CDR3 DNA reads TGTGCCAGCAGTGATCTGAGGGAACTAGCCAAAAACATTCAGTACTTC. Residues: CASSDLRELAKNIQYF.

The genes are TRBV6-1 and TRBJ1-2; 8 bases are shared with TRBD1. V was pared by 6 bases and J by 3 bases, with 6 bases of the junction left unmatched. There are 14 residues in the CDR3. Germline CDR1 and CDR2: MNHNS and SASEGT. The CDR3 sequence: CASSDRGQDYGYTF. The CDR3, as DNA: TGTGCCAGCAGCGACAGGGGTCAGGACTATGGCTACACCTTC.

The rearrangement links TRBV28 to TRBJ1-2, with a possible D match to TRBD1 (6 bases). The V end was cut by 5 bases, the J end by 3 bases, with 19 bases between. Germline V gene sequence: CDR1 MDHEN, CDR2 SYDVKM. The CDR3 runs to 16 residues. This CDR3 is CASSSYQKQGDYGYTF. CDR3 coding DNA: TGTGCCAGCAGTAGCTATCAGAAACAGGGCGACTATGGCTACACCTTC.

The chain combines TRBV28 with TRBJ2-4, with 8 nucleotides matching TRBD1. The CDR3 loop spans 16 amino acids. Germline-derived CDR1 and CDR2 are MDHEN and SYDVKM. V shed 1 base, J shed 6 bases, and the junction held 8 bases outside the gene matches. The CDR3 nucleotides are TGTGCCAGCAGTTTATTGGGCCAGGGGGCTGGAAACATTCAGTACTTC. Protein sequence: CASSLLGQGAGNIQYF.

CDR3 sequence: CASSQYGGVLNEQFF. CDR3 bases: TGTGCCAGCAGCCAGTACGGGGGTGTCCTCAATGAGCAGTTCTTC. This chain uses TRBV4-2 with TRBJ2-1; maybe TRBD2 (6 bases). V lost 3 bases and J lost 6, with 15 bases in between. Germline assignment: CDR1 LGHNA and CDR2 YNFKEQ. The CDR3 totals 15 residues.

The V and J genes are TRBV11-2 and TRBJ2-7, with 9 positions matching TRBD1. The CDR3 is 15 residues long. Germline loops: CDR1 SGHAT, CDR2 FQNNGV. The trim removed 3 bases at V and 4 bases at J, leaving 7 bases unmatched. The CDR3 spells CASSLGTGWRYEQYF. The CDR3 DNA reads TGTGCCAGCAGCTTGGGGACAGGGTGGAGATACGAGCAGTACTTC.

The chain is built from TRBV4-2 and TRBJ1-4; TRBD1 might be the D (5 bases). Trimming removed 4 bases from V and 2 bases from J, with 11 bases in between. This CDR3 has 15 residues. Germline V gives CDR1 LGHNA, CDR2 YNFKEQ. The DNA of the CDR3 is TGTGCCAGCAGCCGCATCGGGGGGACTAATGAAAAACTGTTTTTT. This gives the protein CASSRIGGTNEKLFF.

Only a few counts were recorded for this clone. V usage is TRBV5-1 and J usage is TRBJ1-2, with TRBD1 matching over 8 bases. Looked up from germline, CDR1 is SGHRS and CDR2 is YFSETQ. CDR3 size: 15 residues. The V segment lost 6 bases and the J segment 7 bases; nucleotides outside the gene matches: 14. The CDR3: CASTPGGQGASGYTF. As DNA, the CDR3 is TGCGCCAGCACCCCCGGCGGGCAGGGGGCTAGTGGCTACACCTTC.

This clone appeared once. V gene TRBV6-5 combines with J gene TRBJ2-1; 13 bases agree with TRBD2. Germline V gene data show CDR1 as MNHEY and CDR2 as SVGAGI. J lost 8 bases, V lost 4 bases, and 5 bases had no gene match. The length of the CDR3 is 15 residues. The CDR3 spells CASSLGLAGLDEQFF. The CDR3 DNA reads TGTGCCAGCAGTTTGGGACTAGCGGGACTCGATGAGCAGTTCTTC.

The V and J genes are TRBV5-1 and TRBJ2-7, with TRBD2 matching over 8 bases. Germline V lookup: CDR1 SGHRS, CDR2 YFSETQ. The CDR3 runs to 10 residues. J gave up 4 bases and V 10 bases, and 1 base lay outside the gene matches. CDR3 bases: TGCGCCCCGGGGGGGTACGAGCAGTACTTC. Translation gives CAPGGYEQYF.